The present TCR beta chain was sequenced within a study of T cells in Graves' hyperthyroidism and ophthalmopathy. General study findings and limits: Expanded thyroid clonotypes (above 0.001) were mostly also found in blood.

This clonotype was seen repeatedly, ten times or more. Its antigen is not identified. Patients with ophthalmopathy all had a Clinical Activity Score of at least 3, a NOSPECS grade of at least 4 and duration under 3 months. For the diagnoses, clinical symptoms, serum thyroxine and TRAb, thyroid ultrasound and orbital computed tomography were used. The investigators amplified TCR beta CDR3 regions from RNA transcripts. Initially, a first-round RT-PCR of the TCR CDR3 employed the HTBI primer set. One entry per CDR3 protein results from TCRdb running MiXCR on the multiplex PCR reads. The data hold roughly 550,000 distinct CDR3 sequences, with 15% to 20% observed a single time. From germline, CDR1 is MNHNS and CDR2 SASEGT. The CDR3 loop spans 14 amino acids. V was shortened by 3 bases and J by 1 base, with 9 bases between the two germline ends.

Specimen: blood. This clonotype originated in a woman under 40 with Graves' ophthalmopathy. The rearrangement uses TRBV6-1 and TRBJ1-1, with D maybe TRBD1 (5 bases). The CDR3 region has the DNA TGTGCCAGCAGTGATCTTCAGGGGAACACTGAAGCTTTCTTT. Translating gives CASSDLQGNTEAFF.